A selection of T cell receptor beta chains follows, all from one sample in a study of spatial heterogeneity in lung cancer. TCRdb ran MiXCR on the 5' RACE reads and lists one entry per CDR3 protein. The sample has just over 70,000 distinct CDR3 sequences; less than 9.5% are singletons. The starting material was PBMCs, obtained at follow-up. Receptors originate from a female donor with early-stage non-small cell lung cancer. Each CDR3 is given with its conserved first and last residue. D genes are given only for firm matches. Some rows mark clone size as missing; the rest say once, few, many or name a class of expanded clone.

TRBJ2-1,many,TRBD2,TRBV5-4,TGTGCCAGCAGCTTTAGAGCGGGAGGAATCAATGAGCAGTTCTTC,CASSFRAGGINEQFF
TRBJ1-3,many,NA,TRBV12-3/TRBV12-4,TGTGCCAGCAGGTGGGATCTAGGAGGAAACACCATATATTTT,CASRWDLGGNTIYF
TRBJ1-2,many,TRBD1,TRBV2,TGTGCCAGCAGGGTTACAGGGGGCACCGATGGCTACACCTTC,CASRVTGGTDGYTF
TRBJ1-2,many,NA,TRBV28,TGTGCCAGCAGTTTAAGGGTAGACTATGGCTACACCTTC,CASSLRVDYGYTF
TRBJ2-1,many,TRBD2,TRBV5-1,TGCGCCAGCAGCTTGTTTACTAGCGGGTACAATGAGCAGTTCTTC,CASSLFTSGYNEQFF
TRBJ2-3,many,NA,TRBV18,TGTGCCAGCTCGCAAAGAGGGGCCCTAAGGCGGTATTTT,CASSQRGALRRYF
TRBJ2-2,many,NA,TRBV15,TGTGCCACCAGCAGAGATACACAGCTTTACACCGGGGAGCTGTTTTTT,CATSRDTQLYTGELFF
TRBJ2-1,NA,NA,TRBV11-2,TGTGCCAGCAGGGGACATCGGTGGGTGGACAATGAGCAGTTCTTC,CASRGHRWVDNEQFF
TRBJ1-5,NA,NA,TRBV4-2,TGTGCCAGCAGCCAAGATCCCGTTGGTAGGGGAAGCAATCAGCCCCAGCATTTT,CASSQDPVGRGSNQPQHF
TRBJ1-5,many,TRBD1,TRBV28,TGTGCCAGCAGCAGCCGGGACAGGGGAGTCCATCAGCCCCAGCATTTT,CASSSRDRGVHQPQHF
TRBJ2-3,NA,NA,TRBV7-9,TGTGCCAGCAGCTTAGGGACAGTAGTAGATACGCAGTATTTT,CASSLGTVVDTQYF
TRBJ2-7,many,TRBD1,TRBV7-6,TGTGCCAGCAGCCTCCGAACCGGGACAGGGTTTGACGAGCAGTACTTC,CASSLRTGTGFDEQYF
TRBJ2-3,many,NA,TRBV7-2,TGTGCCAGCAGCTTGGGCTTCCTAGATACGCAGTATTTT,CASSLGFLDTQYF
TRBJ2-1,NA,NA,TRBV7-9,TGTACCAGCAGCTTATTTGGGATAGCCTACAATGAGCAGTTCTTC,CTSSLFGIAYNEQFF
TRBJ2-1,many,TRBD2,TRBV7-9,TGTGCCAGCAGCCACGGACTAGCGGGAGTCCGCAGCTCCTACAATGAGCAGTTCTTC,CASSHGLAGVRSSYNEQFF
TRBJ1-2,few,TRBD1,TRBV28,TGTGCCAGCAGTTTCAATCCAGGGGGCGGTGGCTACACCTTC,CASSFNPGGGGYTF
TRBJ2-3,NA,NA,TRBV3-1,TGTGCCAGCAGCCAAATCTTAGGCGGCACAGATACGCAGTATTTT,CASSQILGGTDTQYF
TRBJ2-3,many,TRBD1,TRBV7-9,TGTGCCAGCAGCCTACGCGGTTTGGGGACAGGCCCAGATACGCAGTATTTT,CASSLRGLGTGPDTQYF
TRBJ2-7,few,NA,TRBV18,TGTGCCAGCTCACCAGGGGCCGGCTCCTACGAGCAGTACTTC,CASSPGAGSYEQYF
TRBJ1-2,few,NA,TRBV7-9,TGTGCCAGCAGTTTAGCCGTAGATGTCTATGGCTACACCTTC,CASSLAVDVYGYTF
TRBJ2-4,few,TRBD1,TRBV2,TGTGCCAGCAGTTTAAGTTCTGGCAGGACAGGCCCACAGTACTTC,CASSLSSGRTGPQYF
TRBJ2-4,many,TRBD2,TRBV4-1,TGCGCCAGCAGCGGACTAGCCCAAGACATTCAGTACTTC,CASSGLAQDIQYF
TRBJ2-2,few,NA,TRBV6-1,TGTGCCCATGGGAACAGCTGGGCCGGGGAGCTGTTTTTT,CAHGNSWAGELFF
TRBJ1-1,many,TRBD1,TRBV3-1,TGTGCCAGCAGCCAAGATAAGAGGGGGCTGGACACTGAAGCTTTCTTT,CASSQDKRGLDTEAFF
TRBJ1-1,NA,NA,TRBV7-9,TGTGCCAGCAGCCTAGGGTGGCGCACTGAAGCTTTCTTT,CASSLGWRTEAFF
TRBJ2-7,NA,NA,TRBV28,TGTGCCAGCAGGGGTGGGGCAGGGGACTACGAGCAGTACTTC,CASRGGAGDYEQYF
TRBJ2-1,few,NA,TRBV20-1,TGCAGTGCGCAGACTTCCTACAATGAGCAGTTCTTC,CSAQTSYNEQFF
TRBJ1-5,few,NA,TRBV6-1,TGTGCCAGCAGTGAAGCGAGGGGTGGTCAGCCCCAGCATTTT,CASSEARGGQPQHF
TRBJ1-1,few,NA,TRBV29-1,TGCAGCGCTTACCGGGCGATCGACACTGAAGCTTTCTTT,CSAYRAIDTEAFF
TRBJ2-7,many,TRBD2,TRBV12-3/TRBV12-4,TGTGCCAGCAGTAATAGTCCGGGGGGGAGCGAGCAGTACTTC,CASSNSPGGSEQYF
TRBJ1-1,many,TRBD1,TRBV20-1,TGCAGTGCTAGGGAAGGACAGGTCCGCACTGAAGCTTTCTTT,CSAREGQVRTEAFF